Presented here are 30 T cell receptor beta chains from one specimen sequenced in a study of cytomegalovirus exposure and HLA in healthy donors. Vbeta (60) and Jbeta (13) primers were used in the PCR. Measured with immunoSEQ multiplex PCR; TCRdb has only the in-frame clones, and not every one. The table lists around 140,000 clones, approximately 78% of them singletons. The sample was PBMCs. Receptors were obtained from a female donor in good health and CMV-seronegative.

The rearrangement links TRBV9 to TRBJ2-3; 9 nucleotides match TRBD2. Germline assignment: CDR1 SGDLS and CDR2 YYNGEE. This CDR3 is 15 amino acids long. V lost 3 bases and J lost 3; bases outside the gene matches: 5. The CDR3: CASSDSGRRTDTQYF. Here the CDR3 DNA reads TGTGCCAGCAGCGATAGCGGGAGAAGGACAGATACGCAGTATTTT.

This clone was counted a few times. The chain is built from TRBV4-1 and TRBJ1-3; D not resolved. V shed 2 bases and J shed 2 bases, with 13 bases lying between them. This CDR3 region has 16 residues. Germline CDR1 and CDR2: MGHRA and YSYEKL. Written as DNA, the CDR3 is TGCGCCAGCAGCCAATTCGTACGGGGAGCTGGAAACACCATATATTTT. This translates into CASSQFVRGAGNTIYF.

This clone has just one count. The chain joins TRBV15 to TRBJ1-5; 7 bases align to TRBD1. The junction had 11 bases not matched to a gene; V was cut back by 5 bases and J by 4 bases. Per the germline V gene, CDR1 is LNHNV and CDR2 is YYDKDF (reference sequence). The CDR3 has 16 amino acids. DNA for the CDR3: TGTGCCACCAGCGAGAGGGGGCTATATGGTAATCAGCCCCAGCATTTT. Translation: CATSERGLYGNQPQHF.

The gene calls are TRBV5-1 and TRBJ2-2, with D uncertain. In germline, CDR1 is SGHRS, CDR2 YFSETQ. This CDR3 is built from 14 residues. V lost 0 bases to trimming and J lost 2 bases, with 5 bases between them. The DNA for the CDR3 is TGCGCCAGCAGCTTGGCCACAAACACCGGGGAGCTGTTTTTT. This encodes CASSLATNTGELFF.

This clone turned up a few times. The chain recombines TRBV19 with TRBJ1-2, with D possibly matching TRBD1 (6 bases). Germline values: CDR1 LNHDA, CDR2 SQIVND (reference sequence). The CDR3 covers 14 residues. CDR3 in DNA: TGTGCGGTAAAAATAACAGGGACTAACTATGGCTACACCTTC. It yields the protein CAVKITGTNYGYTF.

The V call is TRBV2, the J call TRBJ2-3, with 7 bases aligning to TRBD1. The CDR3 is made up of 15 amino acids. With V trimmed by 7 bases and J by 5 bases, 12 bases remained unmatched. CDR1 and CDR2 (germline): SNHLY, FYNNEI. The chain's CDR3 is CASTRRAGGLDTQYF. In nucleotides, the CDR3 is TGTGCCAGCACCCGTAGGGCAGGGGGTTTAGATACGCAGTATTTT.

This clone occurred a few times. The V call is TRBV6-1, the J call TRBJ2-7; D not resolved. The germline gives CDR1 MNHNS, CDR2 SASEGT. V lost 6 bases and J lost 2, with 14 bases in between. The CDR3 is made up of 14 amino acids. The CDR3 region is CASSQHRYTYEQYF. The CDR3 DNA is TGTGCCAGCAGCCAACACCGATATACCTACGAGCAGTACTTC.

The chain recombines TRBV9 with TRBJ2-1; D is possibly TRBD1 (5 bases). The CDR3 contains 15 residues. Between the trimmed V and J ends, which lost 0 bases and 0 bases, there was a span of 7 bases. Looked up from germline, CDR1 is SGDLS and CDR2 is YYNGEE. In DNA, the CDR3 is TGTGCCAGCAGCGTAGGACAGAGCTCCTACAATGAGCAGTTCTTC. Translation gives CASSVGQSSYNEQFF.

This chain uses TRBV19 with TRBJ1-2; D call uncertain. The CDR3 is made up of 14 amino acids. Germline CDR1 and CDR2: LNHDA and SQIVND (reference sequence). The V gene lost 9 bases and the J gene lost 7 bases, with 21 bases spanning the gap. The CDR3 DNA follows: TGTGCCAGCCAAGACTCGGGGATGGCTCGTGGCTACACCTTC. Its translation is CASQDSGMARGYTF.

The rearrangement links TRBV28 to TRBJ2-7, with 12 bases fitting TRBD2. Germline V gene sequence: CDR1 MDHEN, CDR2 SYDVKM. Losses at the gene ends were 7 bases for V and 4 bases for J; bases not matched to a gene: 8. The CDR3 loop spans 15 amino acids. CDR3 region: CASTRALAGGYEQYF. The CDR3 DNA reads TGTGCCAGCACTCGAGCCCTAGCGGGAGGGTACGAGCAGTACTTC.

The chain carries TRBV15 and TRBJ1-2; TRBD1 aligns across 7 bases. Germline V gene data show CDR1 as LNHNV and CDR2 as YYDKDF (reference sequence). The CDR3 loop spans 16 amino acids. With 0 bases clipped from V and 11 bases from J, the junction kept 15 bases outside the gene matches. CDR3 in amino acids: CATSRDSPSDRNRYTF. In DNA form, the CDR3 reads TGTGCCACCAGCAGAGATTCTCCCTCGGACAGGAACAGATACACCTTC.

J is TRBJ1-1 and V is TRBV7-9; D is ambiguous. This CDR3 region has 14 residues. Germline-derived CDR1 and CDR2 are SEHNR and FQNEAQ (reference sequence). V lost 5 bases to trimming and J lost 7 bases, with 17 bases between them. CDR3 in DNA: TGTGCCAGCAGCCAGCAGCTGATTCGGGATGAAGCTTTCTTT. Encoded protein: CASSQQLIRDEAFF.

The chain carries TRBV7-9 and TRBJ1-2; 8 nucleotides line up with TRBD1. This CDR3 is built from 15 residues. Trimming cost V 6 bases and J 4 bases; bases outside gene matches: 10. Germline CDR1 reads SEHNR; CDR2 reads FQNEAQ (reference sequence). CDR3 bases: TGTGCCAGCAGGGGCGGACAGGGATCTTCCTATGGCTACACCTTC. This gives the protein CASRGGQGSSYGYTF.

This chain links TRBV4-2 with TRBJ1-1; D is unclear. CDR1 LGHNA and CDR2 YNFKEQ come from the germline V gene. V shed 3 bases and J shed 6 bases, with 14 bases lying between them. CDR3 length: 14 amino acids. The CDR3 region is CASSHLVVNAEAFF. The CDR3 DNA reads TGTGCCAGCAGCCATCTTGTAGTGAATGCTGAAGCTTTCTTT.

The table lists this clone with a count of one. The V and J genes are TRBV7-2 and TRBJ2-7; 7 bases agree with TRBD1. The CDR3 consists of 13 residues. Germline lookup yields CDR1 SGHTA and CDR2 FQGNSA. The ends lost 3 bases at V and 3 bases at J; junction bases unmatched: 2. CDR3 nucleotides: TGTGCCAGCAGCTTTACAGGGGACTACGAGCAGTACTTC. Translating it yields CASSFTGDYEQYF.

This clone was seen only a few times. The V call is TRBV14, the J call TRBJ1-4, with 7 bases fitting TRBD1. The length of the CDR3 is 19 residues. In germline, CDR1 is SGHDN, CDR2 FVKESK. J lost 8 bases, V lost 0 bases, and 18 bases had no gene match. The CDR3 DNA sequence: TGTGCCAGCAGCCAAGATCCCCCTTGGGCGGACGGAGGGGGCGAAAAACTGTTTTTT. Its translation is CASSQDPPWADGGGEKLFF.

This sequence joins TRBV29-1 and TRBJ2-7, with 9 bases identical to TRBD1. With V trimmed by 4 bases and J by 2 bases, 6 bases remained unmatched. CDR1 and CDR2 (germline): SQVTM, ANQGSEA. There are 14 residues in the CDR3. The DNA of the CDR3 is TGCAGCGTTGGAAGCCGACAGGGGGCCTACGAGCAGTACTTC. Its translation is CSVGSRQGAYEQYF.

The chain recombines TRBV5-4 with TRBJ2-2, with a tentative D call TRBD1 (5 bases). Germline V lookup: CDR1 SGHNT, CDR2 YYREEE (reference sequence). V gave up 1 base and J gave up 8 bases, with 21 bases separating them. This CDR3 spans 17 amino acids. The CDR3 sequence: CASSLSPRTPREGELFF. The DNA of the CDR3 is TGTGCCAGCAGCTTGAGTCCCCGGACACCCAGAGAGGGGGAGCTGTTTTTT.

The genes are TRBV27 and TRBJ1-2, with TRBD1 matching 9 bases. The CDR3 is 12 amino acids. J gave up 7 bases and V 7 bases, and 4 bases lay outside the gene matches. Germline CDR1 MNHEY, CDR2 SMNVEV (reference sequence). The CDR3 protein is CASTGTGSGYTF. Here the CDR3 DNA reads TGTGCCAGCACAGGGACAGGGTCTGGCTACACCTTC.

The rearrangement links TRBV15 to TRBJ1-3, with D uncertain. The germline V gene encodes CDR1 LNHNV and CDR2 YYDKDF (reference sequence). Trimming took 1 base from V and 2 from J, leaving 9 bases between them. This CDR3 has 15 residues. DNA for the CDR3: TGTGCCACCAGCAGAGTTGGAGGCGCTGGAAACACCATATATTTT. Translation: CATSRVGGAGNTIYF.

This clone was counted a few times. The CDR3 region is CASSVTLAGQETQYF. The CDR3 nucleotides read TGTGCCAGCAGCGTAACACTAGCGGGGCAAGAGACCCAGTACTTC. The chain links TRBV9 to TRBJ2-5, with 10 bases lining up with TRBD2. Germline V gives CDR1 SGDLS, CDR2 YYNGEE. The CDR3 length is 15 residues. Losses at the gene ends were 1 base for V and 2 bases for J; bases not matched to a gene: 2.

The chain couples TRBV5-4 to TRBJ2-1, with D perhaps TRBD2 (6 bases). Per the germline V gene, CDR1 is SGHNT and CDR2 is YYREEE (reference sequence). Trimming pared 2 bases from V and 3 bases from J, leaving 12 bases between. This CDR3 is built from 15 residues. The CDR3 nucleotides are TGTGCCAGCAGCTTTCCGGGAGTTCGCTACAATGAGCAGTTCTTC. This translates into CASSFPGVRYNEQFF.

The V gene is TRBV9, the J gene TRBJ1-2; D perhaps matches TRBD1 (5 bases). This CDR3 is built from 16 residues. V lost 3 bases and J 0 bases, leaving 15 bases between the germline ends. CDR1 and CDR2 from the germline V gene are SGDLS and YYNGEE. DNA for the CDR3: TGTGCCAGCAGCGCTACCCAGGGTTTTACTAACTATGGCTACACCTTC. It translates to CASSATQGFTNYGYTF.

Here the CDR3 DNA reads TGTGCCAGCGGTACGTCGGGGACCCAGTACTTC. As protein: CASGTSGTQYF. The chain recombines TRBV2 with TRBJ2-5, with D unresolved. From germline, CDR1 is SNHLY and CDR2 FYNNEI. This CDR3 comprises 11 residues. Trimming stripped 8 bases from V and 7 bases from J, with 11 bases between. Full variable domain (rest looked up from reference TRBV2 and TRBJ2-5): EPEVTQTPSHQVTQMGQEVILRCVPISNHLYFYWYRQILGQKVEFLVSFYNNEISEKSEIFDDQFSVERPDGSNFTLKIRSTKLEDSAMYFCASGTSGTQYFGPGTRLLVL.

The sample holds one count of this clone. V is TRBV28 and J is TRBJ1-1, with D unresolved. Germline V CDR1 and CDR2: MDHEN, SYDVKM. Trimming took off 3 bases at V and 7 bases at J, with 9 bases between the two ends. The CDR3 loop spans 12 amino acids. The CDR3 spells CASSFGQSEAFF. The DNA of the CDR3 is TGTGCCAGCAGTTTTGGGCAGAGTGAAGCTTTCTTT.

The gene calls are TRBV7-9 and TRBJ2-1; 8 positions match TRBD1. This CDR3 comprises 16 residues. After removal of 5 bases from V and 2 bases from J, the junction contained 8 bases not matched to a gene. CDR1 and CDR2 from the germline V gene are SEHNR and FQNEAQ (reference sequence). The DNA for the CDR3 is TGTGCCAGCAGCAAAGGGACAGGCGTCCCCTACAATGAGCAGTTCTTC. This translates into CASSKGTGVPYNEQFF.

The DNA of the CDR3 is TGTGCCTGGAGTGCTGTAGGCAATCAGCCCCAGCATTTT. This sequence encodes CAWSAVGNQPQHF. This chain uses TRBV30 with TRBJ1-5; D ambiguous. The length of the CDR3 is 13 residues. Trimming removed 1 base from V and 2 bases from J, with 6 bases in between. Germline values: CDR1 GTSNPN, CDR2 SVGIG (reference sequence). Drawing the rest from reference TRBV30 and TRBJ1-5, the complete variable domain is SQTIHQWPATLVQPVGSPLSLECTVEGTSNPNLYWYRQAAGRGLQLLFYSVGIGQISSEVPQNLSASRPQDRQFILSSKKLLLSDSGFYLCAWSAVGNQPQHFGDGTRLSIL.

This chain connects TRBV4-2 to TRBJ2-3, with 7 bases matching TRBD2. The CDR3 length is 13 residues. V lost 0 bases to trimming and J lost 6 bases; unmatched junction nucleotides: 0. Germline assignment: CDR1 LGHNA and CDR2 YNFKEQ. The CDR3: CASSQELADTQYF. CDR3 in DNA: TGTGCCAGCAGCCAAGAACTAGCGGATACGCAGTATTTT.

The V call is TRBV30, the J call TRBJ2-5; no reliable D call. CDR3 length: 14 amino acids. Germline CDR1 and CDR2: GTSNPN and SVGIG (reference sequence). V was cut by 0 bases and J by 5 bases, with 13 bases left in between. In nucleotides, the CDR3 is TGTGCCTGGAGTGTAAATGGCATTTACGAGACCCAGTACTTC. This encodes CAWSVNGIYETQYF.

The chain combines TRBV2 with TRBJ2-5; a possible D gene is TRBD2 (7 bases). Germline CDR1 reads SNHLY; CDR2 reads FYNNEI. Deletions cut 0 bases from V and 4 bases from J, with 15 bases between. This CDR3 region has 16 residues. CDR3 amino acids: CASSEARGGGGETQYF. The CDR3 DNA is TGTGCCAGCAGTGAAGCTCGTGGGGGAGGGGGAGAGACCCAGTACTTC.